The clone carrying this T cell receptor (beta chain) has just a few counts. Trimming removed 1 base from V and 0 bases from J, with 7 bases in between. The CDR3 runs to 15 residues. The germline V gene encodes CDR1 MNHNS and CDR2 SASEGT. The data stem from a study of cytomegalovirus exposure and HLA in healthy donors. The PCR made use of 60 Vbeta and 13 Jbeta primers. Clones were sequenced by immunoSEQ multiplex PCR, and TCRdb holds only the in-frame ones, with some missing. The table shows 100,000 to 150,000 clones, with 10% occurring only once. This chain joins TRBV6-1 and TRBJ1-5, with D uncertain. This TCR derives from a woman in her late teens or twenties in good health and CMV-seropositive. The sample was PBMCs. The CDR3 sequence: CASSEEEGSNQPQHF. CDR3 nucleotides: TGTGCCAGCAGTGAAGAGGAGGGTAGCAATCAGCCCCAGCATTTT.